These 2 T cell receptor beta chains share one sample of origin, sequenced in a study of OX40 agonist ivuxolimab in advanced cancers. TCRdb's copy holds only in-frame clones and misses some; the assay was immunoSEQ multiplex PCR. The sample contains about 54,000 clones, 70% to 90% of which appear only once. Source: CD4+ or CD8+ T cells sorted from blood, taken in a trial of the OX40 agonist ivuxolimab. The receptors originated from an adult with an advanced solid tumor such as melanoma, head and neck, liver or kidney cancer.

The chain combines TRBV25-1 with TRBJ2-1, with 15 bases matching TRBD2. V gave up 4 bases and J gave up 15 bases; unmatched junction bases: 10. The CDR3 covers 15 residues. Germline assignment: CDR1 MGHDK and CDR2 SYGVNS. The CDR3 nucleotides read TGTGCCAGCAGTGGCGTTGGACTAGCGGGAGGGCCCCTGTTCTTC. Translating gives CASSGVGLAGGPLFF.

In its sample, this clone was seen a few times. A read error may account for a junction end that differs from germline. The J gene is TRBJ1-5, the V gene TRBV5-8; TRBD1 is a possible D gene (6 bases). This CDR3 is built from 14 residues. Germline-derived CDR1 and CDR2 are SGHTS and YDEGEE. The CDR3 protein is CASSLEGGDQPQHF. The CDR3 DNA reads as TGTGCCAGCAGTTTGGAAGGGGGGGATCAGCCCCAGCATTTT.